Given below is one T cell receptor (beta chain) in context. Germline V gives CDR1 SGHAT, CDR2 FQNNGV. The CDR3 covers 15 residues. Trimming removed 1 base from V and 2 bases from J; junction bases left unmatched: 2. The data derive from a study of T cell changes during pregnancy in multiple sclerosis. TCRdb's copy holds only in-frame clones and misses some; the assay was immunoSEQ multiplex PCR. The repertoire consists of about 49,000 clones, with around 94% occurring once and the leading ten covering about 5.5%. The chain employs TRBV11-2 and TRBJ1-5, with 7 bases fitting TRBD1. The sequence was collected from a female donor with multiple sclerosis, enrolled in a pregnancy study. Here the sequenced sample was CD8+ T cells from peripheral blood mononuclear cells, taken before pregnancy. As DNA, the CDR3 is TGTGCCAGCAGCTTAGGGAGGGGGCGCAATCAGCCCCAGCATTTT. It encodes CASSLGRGRNQPQHF.